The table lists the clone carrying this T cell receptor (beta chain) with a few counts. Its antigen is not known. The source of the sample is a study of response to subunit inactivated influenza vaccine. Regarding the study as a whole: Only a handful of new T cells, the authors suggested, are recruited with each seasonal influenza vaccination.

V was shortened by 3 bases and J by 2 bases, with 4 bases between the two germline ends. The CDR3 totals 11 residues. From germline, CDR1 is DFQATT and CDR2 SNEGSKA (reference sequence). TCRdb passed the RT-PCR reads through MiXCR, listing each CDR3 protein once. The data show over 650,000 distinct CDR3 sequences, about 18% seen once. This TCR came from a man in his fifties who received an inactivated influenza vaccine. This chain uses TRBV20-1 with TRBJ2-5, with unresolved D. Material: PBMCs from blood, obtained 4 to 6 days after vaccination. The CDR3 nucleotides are TGCAGTGCTAGGATACAAGAGACCCAGTACTTC. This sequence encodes CSARIQETQYF.